Listed below are T cell receptor beta chains from one sample, sequenced in a study of monozygotic twins with inflammatory bowel disease. TCRdb re-called the 5' RACE reads and gives one entry per CDR3 protein, without DNA. The sample spans hundreds of thousands of distinct CDR3 sequences; the ten largest clones claim about 5%. The material sequenced was blood. Receptors originate from a human donor with ulcerative colitis or Crohn's disease, or a healthy co-twin of an affected twin (not recorded which). Each CDR3 is given with its conserved first and last residue. Each record gives: V gene, J gene, CDR3 protein.

v_call: TRBV5-6; j_call: TRBJ1-4; cdr3_aa: CASSGRQGYGEKLFF
v_call: TRBV2; j_call: TRBJ2-1; cdr3_aa: CASRLSGGGWDEQFF
v_call: TRBV7-2; j_call: TRBJ1-3; cdr3_aa: CASSLARNTIYF
v_call: TRBV12-3/TRBV12-4; j_call: TRBJ1-5; cdr3_aa: CASSLLPNQPQHF
v_call: TRBV28; j_call: TRBJ2-1; cdr3_aa: CASSPKIFPEQFF
v_call: TRBV5-1; j_call: TRBJ2-3; cdr3_aa: CASSRIRQGAGTDTQYF
v_call: TRBV9; j_call: TRBJ2-3; cdr3_aa: CASSVGGVIQDAQYF
v_call: TRBV19; j_call: TRBJ2-5; cdr3_aa: CASRQNPSNQETQYF
v_call: TRBV28; j_call: TRBJ2-2; cdr3_aa: CASRSGTVAGELFF
v_call: TRBV5-1; j_call: TRBJ1-6; cdr3_aa: CASSSKLWVSPLHF
v_call: TRBV12-3/TRBV12-4; j_call: TRBJ2-4; cdr3_aa: CASTLNGGNIQYF
v_call: TRBV20-1; j_call: TRBJ2-1; cdr3_aa: CSGGREYNEQFF
v_call: TRBV9; j_call: TRBJ2-7; cdr3_aa: CASSVTGATYEQYF
v_call: TRBV5-5; j_call: TRBJ1-5; cdr3_aa: CASSPVGGNQPQHF
v_call: TRBV28; j_call: TRBJ1-1; cdr3_aa: CASSLLTSEAFF
v_call: TRBV7-2; j_call: TRBJ2-7; cdr3_aa: CASSLDAGGQYF
v_call: TRBV30; j_call: TRBJ1-2; cdr3_aa: CAWRGHYNYGYTF
v_call: TRBV6-1; j_call: TRBJ1-1; cdr3_aa: CASRRERGLGEAFF
v_call: TRBV3-1; j_call: TRBJ2-5; cdr3_aa: CASSQGQGIGQETQYF
v_call: TRBV12-3/TRBV12-4; j_call: TRBJ2-7; cdr3_aa: CASSLFSDRDRGTTLGEQYF
v_call: TRBV12-3/TRBV12-4; j_call: TRBJ1-2; cdr3_aa: CASSFTGGTFYGYTF
v_call: TRBV18; j_call: TRBJ1-1; cdr3_aa: CASSPPFGTEAFF
v_call: TRBV5-4; j_call: TRBJ2-5; cdr3_aa: CASSFAQGQETQYF
v_call: TRBV10-3; j_call: TRBJ2-5; cdr3_aa: CAISESARTETQYF
v_call: TRBV12-3/TRBV12-4; j_call: TRBJ2-5; cdr3_aa: CASSLGDRAQETQYF
v_call: TRBV15; j_call: TRBJ2-2; cdr3_aa: CATSRDLTANTGELFF
v_call: TRBV5-6; j_call: TRBJ1-1; cdr3_aa: CASYQRRGGNTEAFF
v_call: TRBV12-3/TRBV12-4; j_call: TRBJ2-3; cdr3_aa: CASSWLREGAGTDTQYF
v_call: TRBV5-1; j_call: TRBJ2-7; cdr3_aa: CASSLERGQDEQYF